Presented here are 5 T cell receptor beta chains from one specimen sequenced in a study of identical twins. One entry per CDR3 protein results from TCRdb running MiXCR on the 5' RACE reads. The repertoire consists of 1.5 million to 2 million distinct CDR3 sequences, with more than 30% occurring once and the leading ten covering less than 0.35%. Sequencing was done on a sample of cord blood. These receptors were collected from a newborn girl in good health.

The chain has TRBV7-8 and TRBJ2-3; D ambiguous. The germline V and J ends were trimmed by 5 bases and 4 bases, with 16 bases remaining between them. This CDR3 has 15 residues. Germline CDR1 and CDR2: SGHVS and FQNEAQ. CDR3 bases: TGTGCCAGCAGCCCGGGTCCGACCCCCCCAGATACGCAGTATTTT. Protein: CASSPGPTPPDTQYF.

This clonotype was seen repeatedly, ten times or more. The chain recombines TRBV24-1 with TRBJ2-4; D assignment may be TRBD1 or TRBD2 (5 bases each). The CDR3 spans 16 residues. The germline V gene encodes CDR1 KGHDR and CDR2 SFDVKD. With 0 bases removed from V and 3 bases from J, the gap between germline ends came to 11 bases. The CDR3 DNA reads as TGTGCCACCAGTGATTTGACAGGTCGGGGCAAAAACATTCAGTACTTC. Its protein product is CATSDLTGRGKNIQYF.

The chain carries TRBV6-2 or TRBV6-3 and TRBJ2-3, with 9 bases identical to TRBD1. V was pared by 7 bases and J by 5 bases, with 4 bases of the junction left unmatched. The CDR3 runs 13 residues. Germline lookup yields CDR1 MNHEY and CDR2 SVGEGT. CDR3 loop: CASMDRGGDTQYF. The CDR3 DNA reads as TGTGCCAGCATGGACAGGGGAGGAGATACGCAGTATTTT.

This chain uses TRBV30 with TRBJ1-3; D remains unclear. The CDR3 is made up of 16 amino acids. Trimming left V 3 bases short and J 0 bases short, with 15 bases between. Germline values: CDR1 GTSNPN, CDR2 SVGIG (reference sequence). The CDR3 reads CAWRPLQSYSGNTIYF. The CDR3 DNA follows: TGTGCCTGGAGGCCCCTCCAGAGTTACTCTGGAAACACCATATATTTT.

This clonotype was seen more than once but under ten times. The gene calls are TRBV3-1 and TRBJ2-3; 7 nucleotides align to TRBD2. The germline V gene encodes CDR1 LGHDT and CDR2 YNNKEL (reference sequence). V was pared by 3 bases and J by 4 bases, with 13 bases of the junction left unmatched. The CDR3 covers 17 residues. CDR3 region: CASSHRWKTSTPDTQYF. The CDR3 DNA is TGTGCCAGCAGCCATCGTTGGAAGACTAGCACCCCAGATACGCAGTATTTT.